This T cell receptor beta chain was documented in a study of blood T cell repertoires in COVID-19. Here immunoSEQ multiplex PCR was the method, and the copy in TCRdb shows in-frame clones only, minus some. This table holds about 38,000 clones, roughly 84% found once. CDR1 is KGHSH, CDR2 LQKENI, per germline. Trimming pared 2 bases from V and 1 base from J, leaving 5 bases between. The CDR3 is made up of 13 amino acids. The V and J genes are TRBV18 and TRBJ1-2, with D tentatively TRBD1 (5 bases). This clonotype was obtained from a man aged 60 to 75 with COVID-19, enrolled during active disease. The sample taken for sequencing was peripheral blood. Here the CDR3 DNA reads TGTGCCAGCTCACCAGACAGTAACTATGGCTACACCTTC. Residues: CASSPDSNYGYTF.